The sequence of this TCR beta chain was determined in a study of blood T cell repertoires in COVID-19. Sequenced by immunoSEQ multiplex PCR; TCRdb stores in-frame clones only, minus some. The table includes 300,000 to 400,000 clones, 90% to 95% detected once. The CDR3 loop spans 15 amino acids. Germline lookup yields CDR1 KGHSH and CDR2 LQKENI. V lost 2 bases and J lost 8, with 18 bases in between. This rearrangement joins TRBV18 to TRBJ1-1; weak D call: TRBD1 (6 bases). The TCR was taken from a woman younger than 35 who had recovered from COVID-19. What was sequenced was peripheral blood. DNA for the CDR3: TGTGCCAGCTCACCAGTAACCGGGACACGACTAGAAGCTTTCTTT. This gives the protein CASSPVTGTRLEAFF.